Listed below are T cell receptor beta chains from one sample, sequenced in a study of OX40 agonist ivuxolimab in advanced cancers. Assay: immunoSEQ multiplex PCR; the TCRdb copy retains only in-frame clones and omits some. The sample consists of approximately 80,000 clones, 90% of them appearing once. Source: CD4+ or CD8+ T cells sorted from blood, taken in a trial of the OX40 agonist ivuxolimab. The receptors shown here come from an adult with an advanced solid tumor such as melanoma, head and neck, liver or kidney cancer. CDR3s include the opening cysteine and the closing phenylalanine or tryptophan. The order of the fields is clone size, J gene, D gene, V gene, CDR3 protein, CDR3 DNA. The D gene is left open where the match is weak. The size field is filled for only some rows; it gives once, few, many or a size class.

-,TRBJ2-5,TRBD1,TRBV7-6,CASIGGQGRETQYF,TGTGCCAGCATAGGGGGACAGGGACGGGAGACCCAGTACTTC
-,TRBJ1-4,-,TRBV5-6,CASSSADSPWEKLFF,TGTGCCAGCAGCTCCGCAGACTCTCCGTGGGAAAAACTGTTTTTT
-,TRBJ2-5,-,TRBV5-4,CASSGTGVQETQYF,TGTGCCAGCAGCGGCACGGGGGTCCAAGAGACCCAGTACTTC
-,TRBJ2-1,-,TRBV27,CASSYDWFDEQFF,TGTGCCAGCAGTTACGACTGGTTCGATGAGCAGTTCTTC
-,TRBJ2-7,TRBD1,TRBV30,CACQHVGDRGLEQYF,TGTGCCTGCCAACATGTAGGGGACAGGGGGCTCGAGCAGTACTTC
-,TRBJ2-5,TRBD1,TRBV2,CASTLRRGRETQYF,TGTGCCAGCACCCTGCGCAGGGGGCGAGAGACCCAGTACTTC
once,TRBJ1-4,-,TRBV28,CASGGTTNEKLFF,TGTGCCTCCGGGGGGACAACTAATGAAAAACTGTTTTTT
-,TRBJ1-2,TRBD1,TRBV6-5,CASSPRTGGYYGYTF,TGTGCCAGCAGTCCCCGGACAGGGGGCTACTATGGCTACACCTTC
-,TRBJ1-1,-,TRBV5-6,CASSLGQQWNTEAFF,TGTGCCAGCAGCTTGGGACAGCAATGGAACACTGAAGCTTTCTTT
-,TRBJ2-1,TRBD2,TRBV30,CAWSGGASYNEQFF,TGTGCCTGGAGCGGGGGGGCCAGCTACAATGAGCAGTTCTTC
-,TRBJ1-1,-,TRBV5-1,CASSPHQLHQTEAFF,TGCGCCAGCAGCCCTCACCAACTCCATCAGACTGAAGCTTTCTTT